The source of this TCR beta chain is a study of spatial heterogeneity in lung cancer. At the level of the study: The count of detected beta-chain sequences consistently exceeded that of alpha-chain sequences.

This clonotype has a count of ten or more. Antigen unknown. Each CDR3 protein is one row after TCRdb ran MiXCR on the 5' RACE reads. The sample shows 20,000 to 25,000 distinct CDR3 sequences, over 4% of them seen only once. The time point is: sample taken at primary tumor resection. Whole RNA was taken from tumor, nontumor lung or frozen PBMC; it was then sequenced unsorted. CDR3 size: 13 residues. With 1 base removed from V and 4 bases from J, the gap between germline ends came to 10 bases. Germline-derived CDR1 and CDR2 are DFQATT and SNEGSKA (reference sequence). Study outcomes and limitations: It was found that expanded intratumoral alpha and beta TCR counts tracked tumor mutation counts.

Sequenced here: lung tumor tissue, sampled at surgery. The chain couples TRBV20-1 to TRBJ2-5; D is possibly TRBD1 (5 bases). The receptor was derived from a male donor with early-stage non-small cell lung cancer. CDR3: CSARGAGRETQYF. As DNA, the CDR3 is TGCAGTGCTAGAGGGGCAGGGCGAGAGACCCAGTACTTC.